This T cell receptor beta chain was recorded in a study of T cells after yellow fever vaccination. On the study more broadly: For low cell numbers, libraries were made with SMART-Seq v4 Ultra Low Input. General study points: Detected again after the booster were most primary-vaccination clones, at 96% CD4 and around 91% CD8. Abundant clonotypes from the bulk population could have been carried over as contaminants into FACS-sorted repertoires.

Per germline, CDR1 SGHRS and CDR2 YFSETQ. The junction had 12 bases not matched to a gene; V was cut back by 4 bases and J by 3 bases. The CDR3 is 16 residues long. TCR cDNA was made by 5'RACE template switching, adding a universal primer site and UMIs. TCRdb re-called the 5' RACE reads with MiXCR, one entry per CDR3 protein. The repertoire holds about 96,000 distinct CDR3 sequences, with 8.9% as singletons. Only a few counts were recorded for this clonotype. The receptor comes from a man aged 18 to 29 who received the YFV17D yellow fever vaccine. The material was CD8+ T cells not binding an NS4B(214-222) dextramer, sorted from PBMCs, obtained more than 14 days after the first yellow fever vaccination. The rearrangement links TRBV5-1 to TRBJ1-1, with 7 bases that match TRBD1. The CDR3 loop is CASSPPRGGADTEAFF. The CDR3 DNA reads TGCGCCAGCAGCCCTCCCAGAGGGGGCGCGGACACTGAAGCTTTCTTT.